This note documents a single TCR beta chain sequence. The data derive from a study of blood T cell repertoires in COVID-19. Study at large: The cDNA or gDNA used as material had been derived from T cells, B-cell-depleted T cells, or PBMCs.

Produced via immunoSEQ multiplex PCR; TCRdb's table is partial and in-frame only. The sample contains around 200,000 clones, 86% of which appear only once. Germline CDR1 MDHEN, CDR2 SYDVKM. This CDR3 contains 15 residues. Trimming shortened V by 6 bases and J by 9 bases, and 21 bases separated the two germline ends. Adults between about 18 and 95 years of age took part from under 30 US areas. Participants reported their clinical history, and cohort assignment relied on those reports. The sample taken for sequencing was PBMCs or T cells enriched from blood (not recorded which). The receptor's source is a man in his forties with acute COVID-19. The chain is built from TRBV28 and TRBJ1-5; the D gene is possibly TRBD1 (5 bases). CDR3 sequence (DNA): TGTGCCAGCAGCACCCCCGGACGGGGGATTGCGCCCCAGCATTTT. Protein sequence: CASSTPGRGIAPQHF.